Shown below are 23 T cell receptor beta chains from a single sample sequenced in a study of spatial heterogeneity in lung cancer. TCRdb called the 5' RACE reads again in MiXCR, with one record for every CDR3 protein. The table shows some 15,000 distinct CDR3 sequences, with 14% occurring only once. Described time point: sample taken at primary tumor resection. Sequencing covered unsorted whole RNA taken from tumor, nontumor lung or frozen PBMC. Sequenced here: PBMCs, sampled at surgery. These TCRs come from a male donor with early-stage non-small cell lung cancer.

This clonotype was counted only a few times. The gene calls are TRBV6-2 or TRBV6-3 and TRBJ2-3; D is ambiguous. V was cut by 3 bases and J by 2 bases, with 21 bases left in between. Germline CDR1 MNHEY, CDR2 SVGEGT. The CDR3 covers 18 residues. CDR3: CASSYGITGSQDTDTQYF. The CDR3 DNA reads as TGTGCCAGCAGTTATGGGATCACCGGCAGCCAGGACACAGATACGCAGTATTTT.

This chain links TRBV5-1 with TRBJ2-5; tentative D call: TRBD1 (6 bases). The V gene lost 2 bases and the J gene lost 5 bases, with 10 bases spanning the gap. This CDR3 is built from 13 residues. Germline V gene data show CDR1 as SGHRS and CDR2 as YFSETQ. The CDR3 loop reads CASSLQGSETQYF. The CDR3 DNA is TGCGCCAGCAGCTTACAGGGTAGCGAGACCCAGTACTTC.

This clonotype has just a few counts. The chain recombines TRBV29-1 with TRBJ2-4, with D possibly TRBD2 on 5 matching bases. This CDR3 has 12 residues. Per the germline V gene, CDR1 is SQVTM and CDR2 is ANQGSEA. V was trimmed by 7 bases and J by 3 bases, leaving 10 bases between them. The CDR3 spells CSAGRDKNIQYF. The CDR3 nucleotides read TGCAGCGCCGGCCGGGACAAAAACATTCAGTACTTC.

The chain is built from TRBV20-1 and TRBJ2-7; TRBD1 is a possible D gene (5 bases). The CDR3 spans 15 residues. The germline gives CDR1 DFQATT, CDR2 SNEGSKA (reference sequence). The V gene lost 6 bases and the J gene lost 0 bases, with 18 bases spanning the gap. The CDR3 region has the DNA TGCAGTGCAGAAGACAGCACCACAAACTCCTACGAGCAGTACTTC. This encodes CSAEDSTTNSYEQYF.

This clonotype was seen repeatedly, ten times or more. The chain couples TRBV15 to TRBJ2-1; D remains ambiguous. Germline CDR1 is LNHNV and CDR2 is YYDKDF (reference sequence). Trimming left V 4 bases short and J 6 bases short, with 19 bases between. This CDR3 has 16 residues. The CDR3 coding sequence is TGTGCCACCAGCATTCAACCCCCCCTAAACCGCAATGAGCAGTTCTTC. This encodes CATSIQPPLNRNEQFF.

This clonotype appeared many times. The CDR3 region is CASSFWPVNTEAFF. CDR3 DNA sequence: TGTGCCAGCAGCTTCTGGCCCGTGAACACTGAAGCTTTCTTT. This rearrangement joins TRBV7-9 to TRBJ1-1; no definite D call. Germline V CDR1 and CDR2: SEHNR, FQNEAQ (reference sequence). The V end lost 3 bases, the J end lost 0 bases, and 8 bases lay between the germline ends. This CDR3 is built from 14 residues. Combining the CDR3 with reference TRBV7-9 and TRBJ1-1 gives the whole variable domain DTGVSQNPRHKITKRGQNVTFRCDPISEHNRLYWYRQTLGQGPEFLTYFQNEAQLEKSRLLSDRFSAERPKGSFSTLEIQRTEQGDSAMYLCASSFWPVNTEAFFGQGTRLTVV.

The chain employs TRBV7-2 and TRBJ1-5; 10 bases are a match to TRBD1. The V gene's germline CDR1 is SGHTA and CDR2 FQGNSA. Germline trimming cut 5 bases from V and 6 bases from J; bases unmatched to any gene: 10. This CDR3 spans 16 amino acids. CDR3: CASSTRTGGIVQPQHF. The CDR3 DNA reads TGTGCCAGCAGCACCCGGACAGGGGGAATCGTTCAGCCCCAGCATTTT.

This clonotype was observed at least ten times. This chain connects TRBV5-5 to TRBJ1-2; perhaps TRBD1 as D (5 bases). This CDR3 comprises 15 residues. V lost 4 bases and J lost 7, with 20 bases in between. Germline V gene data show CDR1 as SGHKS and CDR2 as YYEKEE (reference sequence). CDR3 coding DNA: TGTGCCAGCAGCAATGGGGCCTGGACCATGGGTGGCTACACCTTC. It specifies CASSNGAWTMGGYTF.

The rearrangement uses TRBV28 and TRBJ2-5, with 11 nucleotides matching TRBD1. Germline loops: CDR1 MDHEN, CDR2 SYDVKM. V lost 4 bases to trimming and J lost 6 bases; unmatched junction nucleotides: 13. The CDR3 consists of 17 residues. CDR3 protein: CASSSSTRTGGGKTQYF. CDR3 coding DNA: TGTGCCAGCAGTTCCTCGACCCGGACAGGGGGCGGGAAGACCCAGTACTTC.

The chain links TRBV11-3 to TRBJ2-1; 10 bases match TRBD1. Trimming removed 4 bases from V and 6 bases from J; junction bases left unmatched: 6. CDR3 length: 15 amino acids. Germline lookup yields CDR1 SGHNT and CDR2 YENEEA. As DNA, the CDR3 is TGTGCCAGCAGCTCCGGACAGGGGGGCTTCAATGAGCAGTTCTTC. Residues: CASSSGQGGFNEQFF.

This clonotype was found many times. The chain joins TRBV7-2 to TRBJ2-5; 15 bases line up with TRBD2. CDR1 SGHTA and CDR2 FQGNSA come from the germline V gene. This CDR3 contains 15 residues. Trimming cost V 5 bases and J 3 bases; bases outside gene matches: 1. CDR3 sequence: CASSGTSGGKETQYF. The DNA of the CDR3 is TGTGCCAGCAGCGGGACTAGCGGGGGGAAAGAGACCCAGTACTTC.

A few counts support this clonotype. DNA of the CDR3: TGCGCCAGCAGCTTGGACGAGACGGTGGGCCAGCCCCAGCATTTT. Its protein is CASSLDETVGQPQHF. The chain carries TRBV5-1 and TRBJ1-5; D is uncertain. CDR1 SGHRS and CDR2 YFSETQ come from the germline V gene. The CDR3 extends over 15 amino acids. Trimming pared 0 bases from V and 7 bases from J, leaving 14 bases between.

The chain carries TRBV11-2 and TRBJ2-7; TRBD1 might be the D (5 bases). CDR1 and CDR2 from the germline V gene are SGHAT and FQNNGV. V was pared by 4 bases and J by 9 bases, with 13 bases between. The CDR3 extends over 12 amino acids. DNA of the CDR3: TGTGCCAGCAGCTCCCAGGGCGTCGGGCAGTACTTC. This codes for CASSSQGVGQYF.

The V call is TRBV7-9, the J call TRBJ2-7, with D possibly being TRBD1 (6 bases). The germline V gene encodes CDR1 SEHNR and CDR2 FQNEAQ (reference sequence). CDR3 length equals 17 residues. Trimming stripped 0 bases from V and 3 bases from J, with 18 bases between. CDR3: CASSLAGTWDIVYEQYF. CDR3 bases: TGTGCCAGCAGCTTAGCAGGGACCTGGGACATAGTCTACGAGCAGTACTTC.

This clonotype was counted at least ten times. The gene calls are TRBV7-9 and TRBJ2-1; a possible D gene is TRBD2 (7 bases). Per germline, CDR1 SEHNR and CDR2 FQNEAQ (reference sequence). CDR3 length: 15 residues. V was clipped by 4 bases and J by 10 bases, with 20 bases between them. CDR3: CASSYPLAGRGEQFF. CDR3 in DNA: TGTGCCAGCAGCTATCCTTTGGCAGGGAGGGGGGAGCAGTTCTTC.

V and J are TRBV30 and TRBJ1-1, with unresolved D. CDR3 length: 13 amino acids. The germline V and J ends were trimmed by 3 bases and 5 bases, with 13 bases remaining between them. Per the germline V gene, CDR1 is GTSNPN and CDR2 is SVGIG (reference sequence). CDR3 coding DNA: TGTGCCTGGAGAGGACGGTGGGTGACTGAAGCTTTCTTT. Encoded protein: CAWRGRWVTEAFF. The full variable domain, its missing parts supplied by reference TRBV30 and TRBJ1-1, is SQTIHQWPATLVQPVGSPLSLECTVEGTSNPNLYWYRQAAGRGLQLLFYSVGIGQISSEVPQNLSASRPQDRQFILSSKKLLLSDSGFYLCAWRGRWVTEAFFGQGTRLTVV.

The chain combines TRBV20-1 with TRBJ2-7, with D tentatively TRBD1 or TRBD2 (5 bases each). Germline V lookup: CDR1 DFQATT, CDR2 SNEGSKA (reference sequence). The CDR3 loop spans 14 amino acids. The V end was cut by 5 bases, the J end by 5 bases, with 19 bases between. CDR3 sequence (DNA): TGCAGTGCTCCATCCACTCAGGGAGTCCACGAGCAGTACTTC. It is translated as CSAPSTQGVHEQYF.

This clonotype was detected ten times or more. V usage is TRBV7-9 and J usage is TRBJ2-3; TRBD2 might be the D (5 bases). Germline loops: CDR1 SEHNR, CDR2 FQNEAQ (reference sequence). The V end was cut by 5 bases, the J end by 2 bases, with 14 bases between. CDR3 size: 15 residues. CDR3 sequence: CASSPLSGYTDTQYF. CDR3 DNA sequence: TGTGCCAGCAGCCCACTCTCGGGATACACAGATACGCAGTATTTT.

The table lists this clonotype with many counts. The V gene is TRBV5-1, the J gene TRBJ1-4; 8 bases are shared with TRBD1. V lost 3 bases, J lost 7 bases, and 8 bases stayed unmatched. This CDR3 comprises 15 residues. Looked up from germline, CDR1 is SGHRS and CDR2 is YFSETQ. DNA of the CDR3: TGCGCCAGCAGCTCCGGGACAGGTATAGGTGAAAAACTGTTTTTT. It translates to CASSSGTGIGEKLFF.

This CDR3 reads CASSLGSGGKAGELFF. The CDR3 DNA reads TGCGCCAGCAGCTTGGGCTCCGGGGGTAAGGCCGGGGAGCTGTTTTTT. The V call is TRBV5-1, the J call TRBJ2-2, with D possibly matching TRBD2 (6 bases). Germline V gives CDR1 SGHRS, CDR2 YFSETQ. The CDR3 loop spans 16 amino acids. The ends were cut back, 0 bases at V and 6 bases at J, with 15 bases in the middle. The whole variable domain, filled in from reference TRBV5-1 and TRBJ2-2, reads KAGVTQTPRYLIKTRGQQVTLSCSPISGHRSVSWYQQTPGQGLQFLFEYFSETQRNKGNFPGRFSGRQFSNSRSEMNVSTLELGDSALYLCASSLGSGGKAGELFFGEGSRLTVL.

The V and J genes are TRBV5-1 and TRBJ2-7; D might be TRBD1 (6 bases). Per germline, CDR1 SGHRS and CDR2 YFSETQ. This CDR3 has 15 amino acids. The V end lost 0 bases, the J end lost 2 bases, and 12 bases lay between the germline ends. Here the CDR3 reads CASSLETGGTYEQYF. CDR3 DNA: TGCGCCAGCAGCTTGGAGACAGGTGGTACCTACGAGCAGTACTTC.

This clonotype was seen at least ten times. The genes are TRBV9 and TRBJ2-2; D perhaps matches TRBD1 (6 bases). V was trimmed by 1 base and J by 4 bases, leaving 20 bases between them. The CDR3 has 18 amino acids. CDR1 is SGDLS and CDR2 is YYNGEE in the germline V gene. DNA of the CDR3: TGTGCCAGCAGCGTATCCCCCAAGGCACAGGGTATCACCGGGGAGCTGTTTTTT. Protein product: CASSVSPKAQGITGELFF.

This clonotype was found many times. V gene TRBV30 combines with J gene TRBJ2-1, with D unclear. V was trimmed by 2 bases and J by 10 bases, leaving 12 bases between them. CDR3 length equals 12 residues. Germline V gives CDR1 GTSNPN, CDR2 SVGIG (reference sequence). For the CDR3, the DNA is TGTGCCTGGAGTTACGAGCCCGGGGAGCAGTTCTTC. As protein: CAWSYEPGEQFF.